A single sample is the source of the 3 T cell receptor beta chains below, sequenced in a study of T cells after posttransplantation cyclophosphamide. Sequencing was performed with immunoSEQ multiplex PCR; in TCRdb, only in-frame clones are kept and a portion is missing. The specimen has some 10,000 clones, none found just once. A marrow graft followed busulfan-fludarabine conditioning, with cyclophosphamide on days +3 and +4. Sequencing was performed on PBMCs, taken after allogeneic stem cell transplant with posttransplant cyclophosphamide. The receptors stem from a female patient between 40 and 50 years old who received an allogeneic stem cell transplant from a related donor, was CMV-positive, and had no GVHD. The graft donor may have given rise to some T cells.

In this sample, this clone turned up many times. The J gene is TRBJ2-3, the V gene TRBV4-2; 9 bases match TRBD2. Per germline, CDR1 LGHNA and CDR2 YNFKEQ. V gave up 0 bases and J gave up 3 bases; unmatched junction bases: 1. The length of the CDR3 is 15 residues. CDR3 coding DNA: TGTGCCAGCAGCCAAGACAGCGGGGGGACAGATACGCAGTATTTT. This sequence encodes CASSQDSGGTDTQYF.

This clone was counted at least ten times. The J gene is TRBJ1-3, the V gene TRBV18, with TRBD1 matching 12 bases. After removal of 3 bases from V and 0 bases from J, the junction contained 3 bases not matched to a gene. This CDR3 contains 17 residues. Germline CDR1 and CDR2: KGHSH and LQKENI. CDR3 nucleotide sequence: TGTGCCAGCTCACCGTTGGGACAGGGGGCCTCTGGAAACACCATATATTTT. Residues: CASSPLGQGASGNTIYF. The whole variable domain, remainder taken from reference TRBV18 and TRBJ1-3, is NAGVMQNPRHLVRRRGQEARLRCSPMKGHSHVYWYRQLPEEGLKFMVYLQKENIIDESGMPKERFSAEFPKEGPSILRIQQVVRGDSAAYFCASSPLGQGASGNTIYFGEGSWLTVV.

This clone was seen a handful of times. The gene calls are TRBV28 and TRBJ2-3; 7 positions match TRBD2. Germline lookup yields CDR1 MDHEN and CDR2 SYDVKM. The CDR3 consists of 11 residues. In DNA form, the CDR3 reads TGTGTTGCTAGCGGCCCTGGTACGCAGTATTTT. Its protein product is CVASGPGTQYF. Full variable domain (outside the CDR3, taken from reference TRBV28 and TRBJ2-3): DVKVTQSSRYLVKRTGEKVFLECVQDMDHENMFWYRQDPGLGLRLIYFSYDVKMKEKGDIPEGYSVSREKKERFSLILESASTNQTSMYLCVASGPGTQYFGPGTRLTVL.